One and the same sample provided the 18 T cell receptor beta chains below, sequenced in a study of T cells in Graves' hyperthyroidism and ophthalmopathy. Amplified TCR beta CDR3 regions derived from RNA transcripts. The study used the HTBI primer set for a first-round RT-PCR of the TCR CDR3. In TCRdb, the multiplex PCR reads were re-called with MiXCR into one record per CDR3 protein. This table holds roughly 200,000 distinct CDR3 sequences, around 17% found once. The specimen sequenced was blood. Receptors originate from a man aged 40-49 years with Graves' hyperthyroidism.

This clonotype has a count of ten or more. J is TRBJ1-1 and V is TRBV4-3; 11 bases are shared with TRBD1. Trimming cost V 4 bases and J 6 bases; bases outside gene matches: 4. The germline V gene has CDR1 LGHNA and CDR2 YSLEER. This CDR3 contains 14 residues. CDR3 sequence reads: CASSLGQGGPEAFF. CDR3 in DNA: TGCGCCAGCAGCCTGGGACAGGGGGGCCCTGAAGCTTTCTTT.

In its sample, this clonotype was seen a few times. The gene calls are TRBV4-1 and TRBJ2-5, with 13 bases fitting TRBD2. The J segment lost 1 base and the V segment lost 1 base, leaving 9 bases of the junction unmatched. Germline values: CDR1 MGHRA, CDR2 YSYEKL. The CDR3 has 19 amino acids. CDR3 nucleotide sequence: TGCGCCAGCAGCCAAGGACTAGCGGGGGGCGGAATTTCCCAAGAGACCCAGTACTTC. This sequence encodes CASSQGLAGGGISQETQYF.

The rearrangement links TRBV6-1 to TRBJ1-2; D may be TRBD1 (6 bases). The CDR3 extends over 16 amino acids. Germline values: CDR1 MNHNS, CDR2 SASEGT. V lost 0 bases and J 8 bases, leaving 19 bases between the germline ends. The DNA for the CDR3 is TGTGCCAGCAGTGAAGCATGGGACACCCCTAGGAAAGGCTACACCTTC. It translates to CASSEAWDTPRKGYTF.

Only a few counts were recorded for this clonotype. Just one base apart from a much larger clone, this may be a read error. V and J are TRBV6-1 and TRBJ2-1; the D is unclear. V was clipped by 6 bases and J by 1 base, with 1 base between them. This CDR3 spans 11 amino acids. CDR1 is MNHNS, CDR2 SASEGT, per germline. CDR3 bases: TGTGCCAGCAGATCCTACAATGAGCAGTTCTTC. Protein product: CASRSYNEQFF.

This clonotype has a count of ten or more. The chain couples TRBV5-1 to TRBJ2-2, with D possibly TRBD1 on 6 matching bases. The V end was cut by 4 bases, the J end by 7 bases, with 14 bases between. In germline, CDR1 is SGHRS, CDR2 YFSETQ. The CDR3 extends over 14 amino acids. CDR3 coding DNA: TGCGCCAGCAGCCAAACAGGGCGTAACGGGGAGCTGTTTTTT. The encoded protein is CASSQTGRNGELFF.

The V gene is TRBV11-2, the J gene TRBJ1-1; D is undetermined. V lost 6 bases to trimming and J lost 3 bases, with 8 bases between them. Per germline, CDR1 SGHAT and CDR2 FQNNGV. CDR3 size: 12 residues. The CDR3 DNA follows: TGTGCCAGCAGTTTGAAGTACACTGAAGCTTTCTTT. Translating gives CASSLKYTEAFF.

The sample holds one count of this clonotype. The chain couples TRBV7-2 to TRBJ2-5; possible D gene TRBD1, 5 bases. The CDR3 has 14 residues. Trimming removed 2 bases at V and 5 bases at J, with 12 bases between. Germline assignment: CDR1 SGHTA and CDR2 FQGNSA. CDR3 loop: CASSLRGQWETQYF. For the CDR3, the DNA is TGTGCCAGCAGCTTAAGGGGCCAGTGGGAGACCCAGTACTTC.

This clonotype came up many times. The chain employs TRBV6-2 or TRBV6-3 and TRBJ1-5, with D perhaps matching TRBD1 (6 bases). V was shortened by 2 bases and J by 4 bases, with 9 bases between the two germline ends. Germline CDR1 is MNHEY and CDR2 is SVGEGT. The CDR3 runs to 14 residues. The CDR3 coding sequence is TGTGCCAGCAGTTACGTGGGGGCGAATCAGCCCCAGCATTTT. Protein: CASSYVGANQPQHF.

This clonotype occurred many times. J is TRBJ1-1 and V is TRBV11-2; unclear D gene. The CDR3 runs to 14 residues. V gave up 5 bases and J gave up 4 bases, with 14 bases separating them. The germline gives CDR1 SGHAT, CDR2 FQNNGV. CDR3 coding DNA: TGTGCCAGCAGCCCCAGTCCGTCGGGCACTGAAGCTTTCTTT. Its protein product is CASSPSPSGTEAFF.

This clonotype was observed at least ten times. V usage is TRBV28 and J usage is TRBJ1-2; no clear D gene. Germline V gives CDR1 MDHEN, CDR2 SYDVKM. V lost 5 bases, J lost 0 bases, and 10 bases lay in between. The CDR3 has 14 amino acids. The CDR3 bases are TGTGCCAGCAGTCCTCCGTTACCTAACTATGGCTACACCTTC. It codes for CASSPPLPNYGYTF.

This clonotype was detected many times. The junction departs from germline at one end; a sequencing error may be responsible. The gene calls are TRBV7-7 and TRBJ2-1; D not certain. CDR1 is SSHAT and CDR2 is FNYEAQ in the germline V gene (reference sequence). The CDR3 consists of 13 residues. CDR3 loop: CASSSSLGVEQFF. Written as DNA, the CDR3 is TGTGCTAGCAGCTCCTCCCTAGGCGTTGAGCAGTTCTTC.

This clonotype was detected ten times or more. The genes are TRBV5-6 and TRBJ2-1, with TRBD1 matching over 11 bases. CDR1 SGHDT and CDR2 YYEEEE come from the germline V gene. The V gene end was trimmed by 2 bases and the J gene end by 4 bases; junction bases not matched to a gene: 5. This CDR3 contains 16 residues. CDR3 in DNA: TGTGCCAGCAGCTTAACCGGGACAGGGGGTTACAATGAGCAGTTCTTC. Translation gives CASSLTGTGGYNEQFF.

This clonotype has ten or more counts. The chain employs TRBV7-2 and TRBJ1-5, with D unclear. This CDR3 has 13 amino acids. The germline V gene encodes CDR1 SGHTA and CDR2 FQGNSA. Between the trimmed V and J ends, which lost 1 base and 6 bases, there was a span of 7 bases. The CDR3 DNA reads TGTGCCAGCAGCTTAGGGGTCAGTCAGCCCCAGCATTTT. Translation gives CASSLGVSQPQHF.

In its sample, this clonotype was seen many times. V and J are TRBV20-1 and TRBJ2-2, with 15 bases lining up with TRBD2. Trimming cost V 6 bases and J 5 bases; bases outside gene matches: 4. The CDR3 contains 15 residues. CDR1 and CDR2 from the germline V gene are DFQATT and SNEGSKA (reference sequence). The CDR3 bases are TGCAGTGCCAGGACTAGCGGGGGGGCAACCGGGGAGCTGTTTTTT. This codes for CSARTSGGATGELFF.

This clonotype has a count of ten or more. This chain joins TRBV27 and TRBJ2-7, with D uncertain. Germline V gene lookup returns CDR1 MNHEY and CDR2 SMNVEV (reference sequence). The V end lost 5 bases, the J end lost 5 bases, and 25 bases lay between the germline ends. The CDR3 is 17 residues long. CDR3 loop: CASSPGLPTPHTNEQYF. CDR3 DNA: TGTGCCAGCAGTCCCGGGCTTCCAACTCCCCATACGAACGAGCAGTACTTC.

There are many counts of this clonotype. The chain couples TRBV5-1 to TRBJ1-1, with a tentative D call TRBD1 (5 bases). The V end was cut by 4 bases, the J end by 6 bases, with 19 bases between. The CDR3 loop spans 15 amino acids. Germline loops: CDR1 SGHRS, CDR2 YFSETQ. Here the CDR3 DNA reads TGCGCCAGCAGCCTCTTTCCGGGGACTAACGCTGAAGCTTTCTTT. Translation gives CASSLFPGTNAEAFF. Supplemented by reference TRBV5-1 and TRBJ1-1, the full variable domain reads KAGVTQTPRYLIKTRGQQVTLSCSPISGHRSVSWYQQTPGQGLQFLFEYFSETQRNKGNFPGRFSGRQFSNSRSEMNVSTLELGDSALYLCASSLFPGTNAEAFFGQGTRLTVV.

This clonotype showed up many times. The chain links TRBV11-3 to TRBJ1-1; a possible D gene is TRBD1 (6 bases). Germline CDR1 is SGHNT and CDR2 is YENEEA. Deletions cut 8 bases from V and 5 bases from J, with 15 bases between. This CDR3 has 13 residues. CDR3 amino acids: CASGLQGSTEAFF. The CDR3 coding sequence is TGTGCCAGCGGACTACAGGGATCGACTGAAGCTTTCTTT.

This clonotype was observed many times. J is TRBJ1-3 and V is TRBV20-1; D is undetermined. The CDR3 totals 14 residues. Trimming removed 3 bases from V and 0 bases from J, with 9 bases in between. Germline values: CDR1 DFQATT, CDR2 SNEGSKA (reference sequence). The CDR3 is CSASMSHSGNTIYF. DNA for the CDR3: TGCAGTGCTAGCATGTCTCACTCTGGAAACACCATATATTTT.